This entry lists 8 T cell receptor beta chains sequenced from one sample in a study of shared T cell receptors in the human thymus. Generated by immunoSEQ multiplex PCR, the TCRdb table keeps only in-frame clones and is missing some. Altogether about 500,000 clones are present, around three quarters being singletons, with the ten largest covering 0.013%. This sample was also put to use in a study of human thymus T cells.

Sequencing used thymocytes. The receptors shown here come from a boy younger than two with a congenital heart defect.

The chain is built from TRBV4-1 and TRBJ2-1, with 7 bases matching TRBD2. The CDR3 runs 15 residues. The germline V gene has CDR1 MGHRA and CDR2 YSYEKL. Trimming at V came to 6 bases and at J to 5 bases, leaving 10 bases not matched to a gene. CDR3 protein: CASSFYSGTNNEQFF. The CDR3 DNA reads TGCGCCAGCAGTTTTTATTCCGGGACTAACAATGAGCAGTTCTTC.

V gene TRBV28 combines with J gene TRBJ2-3, with 8 bases aligning to TRBD2. There are 16 residues in the CDR3. With 2 bases clipped from V and 3 bases from J, the junction kept 7 bases outside the gene matches. CDR1 is MDHEN and CDR2 is SYDVKM in the germline V gene. Here the CDR3 DNA reads TGTGCCAGCAGTTTAGTGGGGGGCGGGGGGACAGATACGCAGTATTTT. Translating gives CASSLVGGGGTDTQYF. The full variable domain, its missing parts supplied by reference TRBV28 and TRBJ2-3, is DVKVTQSSRYLVKRTGEKVFLECVQDMDHENMFWYRQDPGLGLRLIYFSYDVKMKEKGDIPEGYSVSREKKERFSLILESASTNQTSMYLCASSLVGGGGTDTQYFGPGTRLTVL.

J is TRBJ2-3 and V is TRBV10-3; weak D call: TRBD1 (6 bases). With 4 bases removed from V and 2 bases from J, the gap between germline ends came to 10 bases. In germline, CDR1 is ENHRY, CDR2 SYGVKD. This CDR3 spans 14 amino acids. The CDR3 loop reads CAISGDRFTDTQYF. The CDR3 region has the DNA TGTGCCATCAGTGGAGACAGGTTCACAGATACGCAGTATTTT.

The genes are TRBV7-6 and TRBJ1-3; D unclear. CDR3 length: 19 residues. V was shortened by 1 base and J by 0 bases, with 19 bases between the two germline ends. Germline values: CDR1 SGHVS, CDR2 FNYEAQ. As DNA, the CDR3 is TGTGCCAGCAGCTTAGTTGTAGTGTCCCCCGAACTCTCTGGAAACACCATATATTTT. This translates into CASSLVVVSPELSGNTIYF.

This chain links TRBV10-3 with TRBJ2-3, with 7 bases identical to TRBD1. Germline CDR1 is ENHRY and CDR2 is SYGVKD. This CDR3 is built from 20 residues. Germline trimming cut 8 bases from V and 0 bases from J; bases unmatched to any gene: 23. CDR3 sequence reads: CAIGDHRDRAAEPSTDTQYF. CDR3 nucleotides: TGTGCCATCGGGGACCACCGCGACAGGGCAGCGGAACCTAGCACAGATACGCAGTATTTT.

The sample holds one count of this clone. For the CDR3, the DNA is TGTGCCAGCAGCTTAGCTGCGGGCCCCTACAATGAGCAGTTCTTC. Protein: CASSLAAGPYNEQFF. The chain couples TRBV11-1 to TRBJ2-1, with a possible D match to TRBD2 (5 bases). The germline V gene has CDR1 SGHAT and CDR2 FQDESV (reference sequence). Trimming removed 0 bases from V and 2 bases from J, with 8 bases in between. The length of the CDR3 is 15 residues.

The J gene is TRBJ2-7, the V gene TRBV7-2; a weak D match, TRBD2 (6 bases). The CDR3 is made up of 14 amino acids. Germline CDR1 SGHTA, CDR2 FQGNSA. V was cut by 3 bases and J by 5 bases, with 14 bases left in between. The CDR3 sequence: CASSFTGTGNEQYF. CDR3 coding DNA: TGTGCCAGCAGCTTCACCGGGACTGGGAACGAGCAGTACTTC. Using reference TRBV7-2 and TRBJ2-7 for the parts outside the CDR3, the full variable domain is GAGVSQSPSNKVTEKGKDVELRCDPISGHTALYWYRQSLGQGLEFLIYFQGNSAPDKSGLPSDRFSAERTGGSVSTLTIQRTQQEDSAVYLCASSFTGTGNEQYFGPGTRLTVT.

The rearrangement links TRBV13 to TRBJ1-1; D may be TRBD1 (6 bases). This CDR3 is 14 amino acids long. Germline V gene data show CDR1 as PRHDT and CDR2 as FYEKMQ (reference sequence). V lost 5 bases and J 0 bases, leaving 10 bases between the germline ends. CDR3 residues: CASSPTGLNTEAFF. DNA of the CDR3: TGTGCCAGCAGCCCTACAGGGTTGAACACTGAAGCTTTCTTT.